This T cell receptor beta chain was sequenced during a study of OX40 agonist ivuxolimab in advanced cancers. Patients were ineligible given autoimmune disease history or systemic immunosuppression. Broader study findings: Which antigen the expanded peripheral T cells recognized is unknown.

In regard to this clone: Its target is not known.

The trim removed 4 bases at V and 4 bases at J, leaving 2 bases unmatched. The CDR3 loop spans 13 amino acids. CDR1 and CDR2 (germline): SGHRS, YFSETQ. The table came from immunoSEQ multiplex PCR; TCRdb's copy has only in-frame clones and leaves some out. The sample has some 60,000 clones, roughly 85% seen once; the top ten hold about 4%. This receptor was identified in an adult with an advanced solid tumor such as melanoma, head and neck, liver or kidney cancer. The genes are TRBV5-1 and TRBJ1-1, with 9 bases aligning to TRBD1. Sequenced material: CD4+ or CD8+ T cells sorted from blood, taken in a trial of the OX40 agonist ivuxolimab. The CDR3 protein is CASSGGQGTEAFF. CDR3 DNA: TGCGCCAGCAGCGGGGGACAGGGCACTGAAGCTTTCTTT.